This T cell receptor (beta chain) was identified in a study of shared clonotypes between healthy human individuals. Trimming took off 4 bases at V and 6 bases at J, with 17 bases between the two ends. Germline CDR1 reads SGHRS; CDR2 reads YFSETQ. This CDR3 is 15 amino acids long. Here immunoSEQ multiplex PCR was the method, and the copy in TCRdb shows in-frame clones only, minus some. This table holds 850,000 to 1,100,000 clones, 70% to 80% found once. The rearrangement links TRBV5-1 to TRBJ1-5; TRBD1 is a possible D gene (5 bases). The sequenced sample consisted of memory CD4+ T cells from PBMCs. Subset specified: CD45RA-negative fraction. The source is a man aged 18 to 30 in good health. Some clones in this sample may be carry-over from other donors' samples. The CDR3 DNA is TGCGCCAGCAGCCTCGGTCCCGGGGGGGTTCAGCCCCAGCATTTT. This codes for CASSLGPGGVQPQHF.